These 3 T cell receptor beta chains were sequenced from one sample in a study of CD8+ T cells in alopecia areata. Treatment specified: oral pan-JAK inhibitor, 5-10 mg twice daily. RNA extraction was followed by reverse transcription into cDNA, which acted as the sequencing template. Assay used: immunoSEQ multiplex PCR; TCRdb lists only in-frame clones, some missing. This sample has 130,000 or so clones, with roughly nine tenths found just once. This sample comprised CD8+ T cells sorted from blood, obtained at week 4, from a patient treated with tofacitinib. These receptors all come from a human donor with alopecia areata.

The chain links TRBV29-1 to TRBJ2-7; TRBD2 matches 10 bases. The CDR3 is made up of 13 amino acids. V dropped 6 bases and J dropped 0; count of bases not matched to a gene: 2. Germline V lookup: CDR1 SQVTM, CDR2 ANQGSEA. For the CDR3, the DNA is TGCAGCGTATGGACTAGCGGCTCCTACGAGCAGTACTTC. Its protein product is CSVWTSGSYEQYF.

This clone was recorded once. This chain connects TRBV5-6 to TRBJ1-1, with D perhaps TRBD1 (5 bases). The CDR3 runs 14 residues. The ends were cut back, 5 bases at V and 0 bases at J, with 11 bases in the middle. CDR1 and CDR2 (germline): SGHDT, YYEEEE. The CDR3: CASSGDYMNTEAFF. Written as DNA, the CDR3 is TGTGCCAGCAGTGGGGACTACATGAACACTGAAGCTTTCTTT.

This rearrangement joins TRBV10-1 to TRBJ1-6; D perhaps matches TRBD1 (5 bases). Germline V gene sequence: CDR1 WNHNN, CDR2 SYGVQD (reference sequence). The CDR3 totals 13 residues. The V end lost 2 bases, the J end lost 7 bases, and 6 bases lay between the germline ends. The CDR3 DNA follows: TGCGCCAGCAGTGAGACAGGCAATTCACCCCTCCACTTT. Its translation is CASSETGNSPLHF.